Below are 26 T cell receptor beta chains sequenced from a single sample in a study of T-cell memory formation after mild COVID-19. TCRdb ran MiXCR on the 5' RACE reads and lists one entry per CDR3 protein. The sample holds almost 350,000 distinct CDR3 sequences; approximately 22% are singletons and the top ten take under 25%. The sample comprised PBMCs or a T cell subset sorted from them (not recorded which). These receptors were taken from a man aged 18 to 29 who had mild COVID-19 (a few samples of this study predate the infection). Cell type and time point are not known.

This clonotype was recorded many times. The rearrangement uses TRBV6-2 or TRBV6-3 and TRBJ1-2, with a tentative D call TRBD1 (6 bases). The CDR3 has 14 residues. Between the trimmed V and J ends, which lost 2 bases and 6 bases, there was a span of 13 bases. CDR1 and CDR2 from the germline V gene are MNHEY and SVGEGT. CDR3 in DNA: TGTGCCAGCAGTTACCTGCGGACAGCGAATGGCTACACCTTC. Amino acids: CASSYLRTANGYTF.

This clonotype was found a few times. The chain couples TRBV18 to TRBJ2-1; D ambiguous. V shed 3 bases and J shed 7 bases, with 10 bases lying between them. CDR1 KGHSH and CDR2 LQKENI come from the germline V gene. CDR3 length equals 13 residues. DNA for the CDR3: TGTGCCAGCTCACCTAGGACGGAAAATGAGCAGTTCTTC. It specifies CASSPRTENEQFF.

CDR3 protein: CASSYSRSNREQYV. The CDR3 DNA follows: TGTGCCAGCAGTTACTCGAGGTCCAATAGGGAGCAGTACGTC. The chain combines TRBV6-2 or TRBV6-3 with TRBJ2-7; no reliable D call. Deletions cut 0 bases from V and 7 bases from J, with 13 bases between. From germline, CDR1 is MNHEY and CDR2 SVGEGT. The CDR3 totals 14 residues.

There are a few counts of this clonotype. The V and J genes are TRBV7-6 and TRBJ1-5; D is ambiguous. The CDR3 loop spans 17 amino acids. The V end lost 2 bases, the J end lost 2 bases, and 16 bases lay between the germline ends. Germline V gives CDR1 SGHVS, CDR2 FNYEAQ. DNA of the CDR3: TGTGCCAGCAGCTTATCGTCACGGGCTGGGGGCAATCAGCCCCAGCATTTT. Its protein product is CASSLSSRAGGNQPQHF.

This clonotype was detected only a few times. This rearrangement joins TRBV5-1 to TRBJ2-1; possibly TRBD1 for D (6 bases). CDR1 and CDR2 from the germline V gene are SGHRS and YFSETQ. Deletions cut 1 base from V and 7 bases from J, with 21 bases between. This CDR3 region has 17 residues. CDR3 sequence: CASSLNRESKGANEQFF. The CDR3 coding sequence is TGCGCCAGCAGCTTGAACAGGGAGTCCAAGGGTGCTAATGAGCAGTTCTTC. The full variable domain, completed using reference TRBV5-1 and TRBJ2-1, is KAGVTQTPRYLIKTRGQQVTLSCSPISGHRSVSWYQQTPGQGLQFLFEYFSETQRNKGNFPGRFSGRQFSNSRSEMNVSTLELGDSALYLCASSLNRESKGANEQFFGPGTRLTVL.

This clonotype occurred a few times. V is TRBV7-8 and J is TRBJ2-1, with 7 bases fitting TRBD1. The V gene's germline CDR1 is SGHVS and CDR2 FQNEAQ. V was pared by 5 bases and J by 2 bases, with 9 bases of the junction left unmatched. This CDR3 has 16 residues. The chain's CDR3 is CASSARRQGTYNEQFF. As DNA, the CDR3 is TGTGCCAGCAGCGCGCGCCGACAGGGCACCTACAATGAGCAGTTCTTC.

This clonotype was observed a handful of times. This may be a read error: a much more frequent sequence differs by one nucleotide. The chain has TRBV28 and TRBJ2-3, with D unclear. Germline CDR1 MDHEN, CDR2 SYDVKM. V was shortened by 6 bases and J by 4 bases, with 8 bases between the two germline ends. The CDR3 spans 12 residues. This CDR3 reads CASRLQSDTQYF. The CDR3, as DNA: TGTGCCAGCAGGCTCCAGTCAGATACGCAGTATTTT.

This clonotype was observed a handful of times. This chain joins TRBV5-1 and TRBJ1-2; D is ambiguous. With 1 base removed from V and 1 base from J, the gap between germline ends came to 8 bases. From germline, CDR1 is SGHRS and CDR2 YFSETQ. The CDR3 extends over 14 amino acids. CDR3 in DNA: TGCGCCAGCAGCTTGTGGCCCGGTAACTATGGCTACACCTTC. This encodes CASSLWPGNYGYTF.

The chain recombines TRBV9 with TRBJ1-5; TRBD1 matches at 8 bases. The germline V gene encodes CDR1 SGDLS and CDR2 YYNGEE. The CDR3 is made up of 14 amino acids. V lost 5 bases, J lost 6 bases, and 7 bases stayed unmatched. The CDR3 sequence: CASSMTGAGQPQHF. CDR3 in DNA: TGTGCCAGCAGTATGACAGGGGCAGGTCAGCCCCAGCATTTT.

The chain recombines TRBV10-3 with TRBJ2-7, with D possibly matching TRBD1 (5 bases). V lost 3 bases and J 3 bases, leaving 9 bases between the germline ends. The CDR3 sequence is 13 residues long. Germline V gene lookup returns CDR1 ENHRY and CDR2 SYGVKD. CDR3 amino acids: CAISDGHSYEQYV. The CDR3 bases are TGTGCCATCAGTGACGGACATAGCTACGAGCAGTACGTC.

The rearrangement links TRBV27 to TRBJ2-3, with a weak D call TRBD1 (6 bases). The V end was cut by 8 bases, the J end by 5 bases, with 14 bases between. Germline V CDR1 and CDR2: MNHEY, SMNVEV (reference sequence). The CDR3 is made up of 13 amino acids. CDR3 sequence (DNA): TGTGCCAGCCGAAGGGGGTCAGTAGATACGCAGTATTTT. As protein: CASRRGSVDTQYF.

Points on this clonotype: The junction and the germline gene differ at one end; a read error may be behind it. V usage is TRBV4-1 and J usage is TRBJ2-7; maybe TRBD1 (6 bases). Germline lookup yields CDR1 MGHRA and CDR2 YSYEKL. The CDR3 sequence is 13 residues long. The CDR3: CASSQEIARGCFF. The CDR3 nucleotides read TGCGCCAGCAGCCAAGAGATCGCTAGGGGGTGTTTCTTC.

V usage is TRBV6-6 and J usage is TRBJ1-1; the match to TRBD1 covers 9 bases. Germline values: CDR1 MNHNY, CDR2 SVGAGI (reference sequence). Trimming at V came to 4 bases and at J to 2 bases, leaving 11 bases not matched to a gene. The CDR3 is made up of 17 amino acids. The chain's CDR3 is CASSFDPGQGYNTEAFF. CDR3 bases: TGTGCCAGCAGTTTCGATCCGGGACAGGGATACAACACTGAAGCTTTCTTT.

This chain uses TRBV13 with TRBJ1-2; D unclear. V lost 0 bases, J lost 0 bases, and 8 bases lay in between. The germline gives CDR1 PRHDT, CDR2 FYEKMQ (reference sequence). There are 15 residues in the CDR3. CDR3 loop: CASSLGRVANYGYTF. CDR3 coding DNA: TGTGCCAGCAGCTTAGGGCGCGTAGCTAACTATGGCTACACCTTC.

This chain connects TRBV4-1 to TRBJ2-1, with 9 bases aligning to TRBD2. The CDR3 totals 16 residues. J was trimmed by 5 bases and V by 1 base; bases with no gene match: 6. From germline, CDR1 is MGHRA and CDR2 YSYEKL. The CDR3 DNA is TGCGCCAGCAGCCAAGGCCCCAGCGGGGGGAACAATGAGCAGTTCTTC. Translating it yields CASSQGPSGGNNEQFF.

This chain connects TRBV20-1 to TRBJ1-2, with D hard to call. The germline V gene encodes CDR1 DFQATT and CDR2 SNEGSKA (reference sequence). The CDR3 extends over 15 amino acids. Trimming removed 0 bases from V and 8 bases from J, with 19 bases in between. The CDR3 DNA is TGCAGTGCTAGAGATGCCCCGACACCCTGGAGGGGCTACACCTTC. This gives the protein CSARDAPTPWRGYTF.

This rearrangement joins TRBV7-2 to TRBJ2-3, with 7 bases lining up with TRBD2. This CDR3 is 15 amino acids long. Germline CDR1 reads SGHTA; CDR2 reads FQGNSA. Germline trimming cut 5 bases from V and 6 bases from J; bases unmatched to any gene: 11. CDR3 nucleotides: TGTGCCAGCAGCCCGGGCGGAGCGGGGTGGGATACGCAGTATTTT. This encodes CASSPGGAGWDTQYF.

A few counts support this clonotype. This chain joins TRBV18 and TRBJ2-3; no clear D. CDR1 KGHSH and CDR2 LQKENI come from the germline V gene. V was trimmed by 6 bases and J by 2 bases, leaving 9 bases between them. CDR3 size: 13 residues. CDR3 region: CASSPEDTDTQYF. The DNA of the CDR3 is TGTGCCAGCTCGCCGGAAGACACAGATACGCAGTATTTT.

This clonotype was observed a handful of times. The chain couples TRBV20-1 to TRBJ1-2; the D is unclear. From germline, CDR1 is DFQATT and CDR2 SNEGSKA (reference sequence). The CDR3 is made up of 14 amino acids. V was pared by 0 bases and J by 0 bases, with 8 bases between. In DNA form, the CDR3 reads TGCAGTGCTAGAGACACCAAGGCTAACTATGGCTACACCTTC. Its protein is CSARDTKANYGYTF.

This clonotype came up a few times. In DNA, the CDR3 is TGTGCCAGCAGTTACAGGACAGGGAATATGAACACTGAAGCTTTCTTT. Translation gives CASSYRTGNMNTEAFF. This chain joins TRBV6-5 and TRBJ1-1; TRBD1 matches 8 bases. Germline CDR1 and CDR2: MNHEY and SVGAGI. This CDR3 comprises 16 residues. V trimming: 2 bases; J trimming: 0 bases; junction bases outside the gene matches: 5.

This clonotype occurred many times. The chain links TRBV5-1 to TRBJ2-3, with TRBD2 matching 13 bases. Germline CDR1 and CDR2: SGHRS and YFSETQ. The CDR3 spans 16 residues. V lost 3 bases, J lost 2 bases, and 3 bases stayed unmatched. The CDR3 is CASSSGLAGLTDTQYF. CDR3 in DNA: TGCGCCAGCAGCTCGGGACTAGCGGGGCTCACAGATACGCAGTATTTT.

The chain combines TRBV9 with TRBJ1-2; no firm D call. This CDR3 has 15 residues. Germline assignment: CDR1 SGDLS and CDR2 YYNGEE. Trimming removed 4 bases from V and 2 bases from J, with 15 bases in between. CDR3 loop: CASSPQEGRNYGYTF. CDR3 coding DNA: TGTGCCAGCAGCCCCCAGGAGGGCAGGAACTATGGCTACACCTTC.

The table lists this clonotype with a few counts. This chain links TRBV5-1 with TRBJ1-2; perhaps TRBD1 as D (5 bases). The length of the CDR3 is 13 residues. Deletions cut 0 bases from V and 3 bases from J, with 6 bases between. In germline, CDR1 is SGHRS, CDR2 YFSETQ. The CDR3 region has the DNA TGCGCCAGCAGCTTGGACAGGTACTATGGCTACACCTTC. Residues: CASSLDRYYGYTF. Looking up the rest from reference TRBV5-1 and TRBJ1-2 gives the full variable domain: KAGVTQTPRYLIKTRGQQVTLSCSPISGHRSVSWYQQTPGQGLQFLFEYFSETQRNKGNFPGRFSGRQFSNSRSEMNVSTLELGDSALYLCASSLDRYYGYTFGSGTRLTVV.

Details on this clonotype: It is unclear where the CDR3 begins or ends on the DNA, so no DNA is shown, and the CDR3 is as TCRdb lists it. The chain couples TRBV7-2 to TRBJ2-1; no DNA check was done on the table's D call, TRBD1. A total of 16 residues make up the CDR3, ends included. Germline CDR1 and CDR2: SGHTA and FQGNSA. CDR3 in amino acids: CASSFGPGPTYNEQFF.

This chain links TRBV4-3 with TRBJ2-7; D call uncertain. V lost 0 bases and J lost 3, with 9 bases in between. CDR3 length: 14 residues. The germline V gene encodes CDR1 LGHNA and CDR2 YSLEER. The CDR3: CASSQEDGNYEQYF. CDR3 bases: TGCGCCAGCAGCCAAGAGGACGGCAACTACGAGCAGTACTTC.

This clonotype was observed a few times. The chain couples TRBV4-2 to TRBJ2-3; 7 nucleotides match TRBD1. Germline V gene data show CDR1 as LGHNA and CDR2 as YNFKEQ. The CDR3 contains 16 residues. J lost 0 bases, V lost 0 bases, and 3 bases had no gene match. The CDR3 DNA is TGTGCCAGCAGCCAAGATTACAGGGGAAGCACAGATACGCAGTATTTT. It yields the protein CASSQDYRGSTDTQYF.